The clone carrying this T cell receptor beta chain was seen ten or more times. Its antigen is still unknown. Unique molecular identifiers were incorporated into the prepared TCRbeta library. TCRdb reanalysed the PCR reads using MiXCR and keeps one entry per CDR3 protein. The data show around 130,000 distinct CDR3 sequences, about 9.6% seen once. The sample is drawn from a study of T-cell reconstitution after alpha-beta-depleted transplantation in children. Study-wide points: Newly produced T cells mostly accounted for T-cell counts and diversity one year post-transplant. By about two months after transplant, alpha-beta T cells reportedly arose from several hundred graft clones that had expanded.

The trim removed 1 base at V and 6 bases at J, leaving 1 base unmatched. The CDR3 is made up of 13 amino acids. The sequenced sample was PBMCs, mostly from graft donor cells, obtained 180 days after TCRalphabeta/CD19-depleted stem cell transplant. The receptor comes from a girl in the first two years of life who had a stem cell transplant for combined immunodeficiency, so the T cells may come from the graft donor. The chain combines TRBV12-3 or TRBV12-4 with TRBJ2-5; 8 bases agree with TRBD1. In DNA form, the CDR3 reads TGTGCCAGCAGTTTAGACAGGGGGAAGACCCAGTACTTC. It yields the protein CASSLDRGKTQYF.